This passage covers 9 T cell receptor beta chains from one sample sequenced in a study of blood T cell repertoires in COVID-19. The protocol was immunoSEQ multiplex PCR, while the TCRdb copy is restricted to in-frame clones and leaves out a portion. Among about 210,000 clones listed, 70% to 90% were seen once. Input material: PBMCs or T cells enriched from blood (not recorded which). The receptors were sampled from a man aged 35 to 55 who had recovered from COVID-19.

The chain carries TRBV6-5 and TRBJ2-7, with TRBD1 matching over 7 bases. This CDR3 is built from 14 residues. Germline CDR1 and CDR2: MNHEY and SVGAGI. V gave up 5 bases and J gave up 2 bases; unmatched junction bases: 6. In DNA, the CDR3 is TGTGCCAGCAGTCCCCAGACAGGGCCCTACGAGCAGTACTTC. It specifies CASSPQTGPYEQYF.

The V and J genes are TRBV18 and TRBJ2-3; 8 bases are a match to TRBD2. CDR1 is KGHSH and CDR2 is LQKENI in the germline V gene. V was clipped by 8 bases and J by 0 bases; unmatched bases: 1. The CDR3 has 13 amino acids. The CDR3 region has the DNA TGTGCCAGCACGGGGGGGAGCACAGATACGCAGTATTTT. Protein: CASTGGSTDTQYF.

J is TRBJ1-1 and V is TRBV9; D call uncertain. CDR3 size: 12 residues. The germline V gene has CDR1 SGDLS and CDR2 YYNGEE. V dropped 0 bases and J dropped 6 bases, with 6 bases sitting between them. CDR3 sequence: CASSVGQAEAFF. CDR3 DNA: TGTGCCAGCAGCGTAGGCCAGGCTGAAGCTTTCTTT.

This clone was picked up many times. J is TRBJ2-2 and V is TRBV2; D perhaps matches TRBD1 (5 bases). Germline loops: CDR1 SNHLY, CDR2 FYNNEI. CDR3 length: 13 residues. V lost 3 bases to trimming and J lost 5 bases, with 7 bases between them. The DNA for the CDR3 is TGTGCCAGCAGTGACAGGGTAACCGGGGAGCTGTTTTTT. Translated: CASSDRVTGELFF. The whole variable domain, filled in from reference TRBV2 and TRBJ2-2, reads EPEVTQTPSHQVTQMGQEVILRCVPISNHLYFYWYRQILGQKVEFLVSFYNNEISEKSEIFDDQFSVERPDGSNFTLKIRSTKLEDSAMYFCASSDRVTGELFFGEGSRLTVL.

This clone was counted a single time. V usage is TRBV19 and J usage is TRBJ2-3; no reliable D call. The V gene lost 9 bases and the J gene lost 2 bases, with 6 bases spanning the gap. This CDR3 has 11 amino acids. Germline V gives CDR1 LNHDA, CDR2 SQIVND (reference sequence). This chain's CDR3 is CASALTDTQYF. CDR3 nucleotide sequence: TGTGCCAGCGCACTCACAGATACGCAGTATTTT. Variable domain in full (rest from reference TRBV19 and TRBJ2-3): DGGITQSPKYLFRKEGQNVTLSCEQNLNHDAMYWYRQDPGQGLRLIYYSQIVNDFQKGDIAEGYSVSREKKESFPLTVTSAQKNPTAFYLCASALTDTQYFGPGTRLTVL.

This chain links TRBV4-1 with TRBJ1-6, with 11 bases identical to TRBD1. There are 17 residues in the CDR3. Germline CDR1 is MGHRA and CDR2 is YSYEKL. V shed 4 bases, J shed 8 bases, and the junction held 10 bases outside the gene matches. The CDR3 reads CASSPYGTGGSYSPLHF. The CDR3 nucleotides are TGCGCCAGCAGCCCCTACGGGACAGGGGGTTCCTATTCACCCCTCCACTTT.

The chain couples TRBV9 to TRBJ2-6; no reliable D call. This CDR3 comprises 14 residues. Trimming took 2 bases from V and 0 from J, leaving 3 bases between them. In germline, CDR1 is SGDLS, CDR2 YYNGEE. The CDR3 protein is CASSVNSGANVLTF. The CDR3 nucleotides are TGTGCCAGCAGCGTTAACTCTGGGGCCAACGTCCTGACTTTC.

This clone was seen a handful of times. The chain couples TRBV27 to TRBJ1-6; D gene unclear. Germline loops: CDR1 MNHEY, CDR2 SMNVEV (reference sequence). Between the trimmed V and J ends, which lost 6 bases and 9 bases, there was a span of 15 bases. The CDR3 sequence is 14 residues long. CDR3 in DNA: TGTGCCAGCAGGGCTGGACCGGGAGGTTCACCCCTCCACTTT. Protein sequence: CASRAGPGGSPLHF.

This clone came up once. The V and J genes are TRBV7-9 and TRBJ1-4; possible D gene TRBD1, 6 bases. The V gene's germline CDR1 is SEHNR and CDR2 FQNEAQ (reference sequence). The CDR3 runs to 15 residues. V lost 7 bases and J 7 bases, leaving 19 bases between the germline ends. CDR3 loop: CASNPIGGRSEKLFF. For the CDR3, the DNA is TGTGCCAGCAACCCCATAGGGGGACGGAGTGAAAAACTGTTTTTT.